This TCR beta chain came from a study of cytomegalovirus exposure and HLA in healthy donors. Study results and caveats: Later analysis revealed greater clonal expansion in HLA-associated TCR beta chains than in equally common others. TCR beta V- and J-gene trimming, according to a later analysis, was linked to a missense DCLRE1C variant.

Primers: 60 Vbeta forward and 13 Jbeta reverse. Profiling relied on immunoSEQ multiplex PCR, and the TCRdb table lists in-frame clones only, not all of them. Found here are 100,000 to 120,000 clones, about 15% of them singletons; the top ten hold 0.83%. Turning to this clone: Its specificity is unknown.

This TCR derives from a female donor in good health and CMV-seronegative. Sequenced input: PBMCs.

The CDR3 nucleotides are TGTGCCACCAGCAGAGAAGACAGGGGGCCTGAGACCCAGTACTTC. Amino acids: CATSREDRGPETQYF. The chain combines TRBV15 with TRBJ2-5, with 10 bases identical to TRBD1. The length of the CDR3 is 15 residues. Per the germline V gene, CDR1 is LNHNV and CDR2 is YYDKDF (reference sequence). The junction had 3 bases not matched to a gene; V was cut back by 0 bases and J by 5 bases. The full variable domain, with the rest looked up from reference TRBV15 and TRBJ2-5, is DAMVIQNPRYQVTQFGKPVTLSCSQTLNHNVMYWYQQKSSQAPKLLFHYYDKDFNNEADTPDNFQSRRPNTSFCFLDIRSPGLGDTAMYLCATSREDRGPETQYFGPGTRLLVL.